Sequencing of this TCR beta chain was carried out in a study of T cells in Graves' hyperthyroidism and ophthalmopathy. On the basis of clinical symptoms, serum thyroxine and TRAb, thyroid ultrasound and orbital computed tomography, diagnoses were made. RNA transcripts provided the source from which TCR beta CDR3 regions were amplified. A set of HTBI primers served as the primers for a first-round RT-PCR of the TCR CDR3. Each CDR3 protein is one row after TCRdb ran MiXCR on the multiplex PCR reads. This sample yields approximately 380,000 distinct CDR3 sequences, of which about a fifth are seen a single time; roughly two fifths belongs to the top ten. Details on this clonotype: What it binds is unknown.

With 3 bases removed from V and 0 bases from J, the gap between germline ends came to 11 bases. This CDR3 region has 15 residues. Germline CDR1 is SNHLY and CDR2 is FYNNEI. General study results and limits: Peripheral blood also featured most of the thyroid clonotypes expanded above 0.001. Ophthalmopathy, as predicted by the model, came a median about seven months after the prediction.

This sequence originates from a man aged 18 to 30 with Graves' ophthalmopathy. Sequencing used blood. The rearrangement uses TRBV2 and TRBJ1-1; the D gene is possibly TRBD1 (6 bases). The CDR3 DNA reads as TGTGCCAGCAGTGACCCTGGACAGATGAACACTGAAGCTTTCTTT. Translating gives CASSDPGQMNTEAFF. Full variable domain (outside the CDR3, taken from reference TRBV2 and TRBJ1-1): EPEVTQTPSHQVTQMGQEVILRCVPISNHLYFYWYRQILGQKVEFLVSFYNNEISEKSEIFDDQFSVERPDGSNFTLKIRSTKLEDSAMYFCASSDPGQMNTEAFFGQGTRLTVV.